This TCR beta chain was obtained from a study of T cell repertoires in cytomegalovirus infection. TCRdb called the reads again in MiXCR, with one record for every CDR3 protein. Among some 350,000 distinct CDR3 sequences listed, 25% to 35% were seen once. Looked up from germline, CDR1 is DFQATT and CDR2 is SNEGSKA (reference sequence). This CDR3 comprises 14 residues. V gave up 6 bases and J gave up 0 bases, with 13 bases separating them. This clonotype was detected a few times. Its antigen remains unknown. This clonotype was sampled from a human donor in good health (CMV status not recorded). Some clones in this sample may be carry-over from other donors' samples. This chain connects TRBV20-1 to TRBJ2-3, with D perhaps being TRBD1 or TRBD2 (5 bases each). This specimen consisted of cultured PBMCs, obtained from culture after CMV antigen stimulation. The CDR3 coding sequence is TGCAGTGCCTACGGGGCGCAGAGCACAGATACGCAGTATTTT. Its protein product is CSAYGAQSTDTQYF.